This TCR beta chain was captured in a study of T cell repertoires in cytomegalovirus infection. In the study overall: Public TCR beta signatures indicated both CMV infection and matching HLA type.

In TCRdb, the reads were re-called with MiXCR into one record per CDR3 protein. The sample yields approximately 260,000 distinct CDR3 sequences, approximately 15% seen once. This clonotype was observed a handful of times. Its matching antigen is unknown. The CDR3 contains 14 residues. Trimming removed 6 bases from V and 7 bases from J, with 13 bases in between. The germline CDR1 and CDR2 sequences are MNHNY and SVGAGI (reference sequence). General study points: Dominating the ex vivo response were HLA-C-restricted CMV-specific TCR beta clonotypes.

The rearrangement joins TRBV6-6 to TRBJ1-6; possible D gene TRBD1, 6 bases. The clonotype originates from a human donor in good health (CMV status not recorded). Some clones in this sample may be carry-over from other donors' samples. Sample: CD8+ T cells from PBMCs. The DNA for the CDR3 is TGTGCCAGCAGCCAAAGGCAGGGGAATTCACCCCTCCACTTT. Translating gives CASSQRQGNSPLHF.